This T cell receptor beta chain was captured in a study of OX40 agonist ivuxolimab in advanced cancers. Overall study context: Patient treatment consisted of intravenous ivuxolimab administration every 2 weeks at 0.01 to 10 mg/kg.

Comment on this clone: Antigen specificity is unknown.

Clones were sequenced by immunoSEQ multiplex PCR, and TCRdb holds only the in-frame ones, with some missing. The sample shows about 40,000 clones, roughly 89% of them seen only once. The CDR3 is 15 amino acids. Per germline, CDR1 SGHAT and CDR2 FQDESV (reference sequence). The V gene lost 0 bases and the J gene lost 1 base, with 9 bases spanning the gap. Autoimmune disease history or systemic immunosuppression meant exclusion. Study findings and constraints: CD8+ T cells averaged more expanded clones than CD4+. At doses 0.1 to 3.0 mg/kg, CD4+ and CD8+ clones expanded.

The sequence derives from an adult with an advanced solid tumor such as melanoma, head and neck, liver or kidney cancer. The chain uses TRBV11-1 and TRBJ1-1; D not resolved. Here the sequenced sample was CD4+ or CD8+ T cells sorted from blood, taken in a trial of the OX40 agonist ivuxolimab. The CDR3 sequence: CASSLAMVGNTEAFF. The CDR3 bases are TGTGCCAGCAGCTTAGCGATGGTGGGGAACACTGAAGCTTTCTTT. Full variable domain (missing parts from reference TRBV11-1 and TRBJ1-1): EAEVAQSPRYKITEKSQAVAFWCDPISGHATLYWYRQILGQGPELLVQFQDESVVDDSQLPKDRFSAERLKGVDSTLKIQPAELGDSAMYLCASSLAMVGNTEAFFGQGTRLTVV.